A single sample is the source of the 9 T cell receptor beta chains below, sequenced in a study of cytomegalovirus exposure and HLA in healthy donors (dated by TCRdb to 2015 to 2018). The library was generated by the immunoSEQ multiplex PCR assay. For the multiplex PCR, a mixture combining 60 forward primers for TCR Vbeta segments and 13 reverse primers for TCR Jbeta segments was used. Here the immuneACCESS table is served through TCRdb, limited to in-frame sequences with V and J called. Missing clones are a known gap in these copies; in checked studies unresolved V genes cover under half, and the rest lacks a known reason. The sample table shows some 140,000 clones, and roughly 79% are seen once. In total, the top ten clones hold about 1% of the sample. Input material: PBMCs. The receptor source for this set is a man younger than 35 in good health and CMV-seronegative.

The V call is TRBV5-4, the J call TRBJ2-5, with a possible D match to TRBD1 (5 bases). The tail of the sequence fits TRBJ2-7 better, so the J call may be wrong. The V gene's germline CDR1 is SGHNT and CDR2 YYREEE (reference sequence). This CDR3 has 14 residues. CDR3 protein: CASSFGRGIYEQYF. The CDR3 DNA reads TGTGCCAGCAGCTTCGGTAGGGGAATCTACGAGCAGTACTTC.

DNA of the CDR3: TGCGCCAGCAGCCAAGATGGCCCCTCTAGTTGGAGGAATGAGCAGTTCTTC. This gives the protein CASSQDGPSSWRNEQFF. The V gene is TRBV4-3, the J gene TRBJ2-1; D perhaps matches TRBD2 (5 bases). The CDR3 contains 17 residues. Germline-derived CDR1 and CDR2 are LGHNA and YSLEER. Trimming took 0 bases from V and 7 from J, leaving 19 bases between them.

This sequence joins TRBV6-5 and TRBJ1-2; D might be TRBD1 (6 bases). This CDR3 has 13 residues. V lost 6 bases and J lost 4, with 12 bases in between. The germline gives CDR1 MNHEY, CDR2 SVGAGI. For the CDR3, the DNA is TGTGCCAGCAGGAACACAGGGTCCTATGGCTACACCTTC. This codes for CASRNTGSYGYTF.

The chain is built from TRBV7-2 and TRBJ2-1; a possible D gene is TRBD2 (6 bases). Trimming removed 4 bases at V and 10 bases at J, with 14 bases between. The CDR3 extends over 13 amino acids. Germline V gives CDR1 SGHTA, CDR2 FQGNSA. CDR3 sequence reads: CASSSRWGEEQFF. CDR3 nucleotides: TGTGCCAGCAGCTCCCGGTGGGGGGAAGAGCAGTTCTTC.

This chain links TRBV18 with TRBJ2-5; 10 bases match TRBD1. CDR1 and CDR2 from the germline V gene are KGHSH and LQKENI. The V and J ends lost 3 bases and 6 bases, in that order; junction bases with no gene match: 13. The CDR3 is 17 amino acids. The CDR3 loop reads CASSPTWGQGKTKTQYF. The DNA for the CDR3 is TGTGCCAGCTCACCCACTTGGGGACAGGGGAAAACTAAGACCCAGTACTTC. The whole variable domain, filled in from reference TRBV18 and TRBJ2-5, reads NAGVMQNPRHLVRRRGQEARLRCSPMKGHSHVYWYRQLPEEGLKFMVYLQKENIIDESGMPKERFSAEFPKEGPSILRIQQVVRGDSAAYFCASSPTWGQGKTKTQYFGPGTRLLVL.

The gene calls are TRBV29-1 and TRBJ2-5; D is possibly TRBD1 (7 bases). This CDR3 contains 15 residues. Germline CDR1 reads SQVTM; CDR2 reads ANQGSEA. Trimming pared 2 bases from V and 7 bases from J, leaving 20 bases between. The CDR3 protein is CSVETRGQGGWTQYF. The CDR3 coding sequence is TGCAGCGTTGAAACGAGGGGCCAGGGGGGATGGACCCAGTACTTC.

The rearrangement joins TRBV18 to TRBJ2-7, with 8 bases identical to TRBD1. V shed 0 bases, J shed 4 bases, and the junction held 5 bases outside the gene matches. Germline CDR1 KGHSH, CDR2 LQKENI. The CDR3 spans 15 residues. Written as DNA, the CDR3 is TGTGCCAGCTCACCACCCCAGGGGGCTGATTACGAGCAGTACTTC. This gives the protein CASSPPQGADYEQYF.

This chain connects TRBV10-3 to TRBJ1-6, with D hard to call. The V end was cut by 6 bases, the J end by 6 bases, with 15 bases between. Germline V gene lookup returns CDR1 ENHRY and CDR2 SYGVKD. The CDR3 contains 15 residues. The CDR3 sequence is CAISKQGSGNSPLHF. CDR3 nucleotides: TGTGCCATCAGCAAACAAGGGAGTGGTAATTCACCCCTCCACTTT.

The chain carries TRBV2 and TRBJ2-1; D is perhaps TRBD1 (5 bases). The CDR3 runs 12 residues. Trimming left V 8 bases short and J 4 bases short, with 9 bases between. Germline V gene lookup returns CDR1 SNHLY and CDR2 FYNNEI. CDR3 DNA: TGTGCCAGCCAGGGAAGGTACAATGAGCAGTTCTTC. It codes for CASQGRYNEQFF.